One sample yielded the 13 T cell receptor beta chains listed below, sequenced in a study of T cells in Graves' hyperthyroidism and ophthalmopathy (dated by TCRdb to between 2017 and 2020). The library came from multiplex PCR. Sequencing was carried out with an Illumina HiSeq 2000. The TCR beta CDR3 regions were amplified from RNA transcripts. The first round of RT-PCR for the TCR CDR3 was performed with the HTBI primer set and the Qiagen OneStep RT-PCR kit. Through fastp at Q25 and MiXCR, TCRdb rebuilt clones from the public reads, retaining in-frame beta chains. A single entry per CDR3 protein holds the most common genes and DNA from its merged rows. The sample yields over 300,000 distinct CDR3 sequences; roughly 13% were counted once. The ten largest clones represent about a third of the sample. The sample was blood. Receptors were obtained from a woman between 35 and 50 years old with Graves' ophthalmopathy.

This clonotype was found many times. V usage is TRBV12-3 or TRBV12-4 and J usage is TRBJ2-5, with TRBD2 matching over 7 bases. This CDR3 is built from 14 residues. Trimming took 8 bases from V and 5 from J; bases not matched to a gene: 11. The CDR3 region is CASGGGEGGETQYF. As DNA, the CDR3 is TGTGCCAGCGGGGGAGGGGAAGGAGGTGAGACCCAGTACTTC.

Concerning this clonotype itself: With a much larger clone just one base away, this may be a read error. This chain uses TRBV20-1 with TRBJ2-1, with D uncertain. Germline-derived CDR1 and CDR2 are DFQATT and SNEGSKA (reference sequence). V lost 5 bases and J 12 bases, leaving 11 bases between the germline ends. This CDR3 has 10 residues. CDR3 amino acids: CSAYGAGQFF. The CDR3 region has the DNA TGCAGTGCTTATGGCGCCGGGCAGTTCTTC.

At least ten counts were recorded for this clonotype. The rearrangement uses TRBV2 and TRBJ2-1; unclear D gene. The CDR3 spans 12 residues. V shed 6 bases and J shed 6 bases, with 9 bases lying between them. Looked up from germline, CDR1 is SNHLY and CDR2 is FYNNEI. As DNA, the CDR3 is TGTGCCAGCAGGTACTCGGGCAATGAGCAGTTCTTC. Protein: CASRYSGNEQFF.

This clonotype was found once. One end of the junction is discordant with germline, which a read error may explain. This chain connects TRBV5-5 to TRBJ2-5; 11 bases line up with TRBD2. Germline loops: CDR1 SGHKS, CDR2 YYEKEE (reference sequence). This CDR3 region has 15 residues. The CDR3 DNA is TGTGCCAGCCGCTTGGTAGCGGGGGGGCCTGAGACCCAGTACTTC. This translates into CASRLVAGGPETQYF.

The chain has TRBV5-1 and TRBJ1-2; 9 positions agree with TRBD1. Germline CDR1 is SGHRS and CDR2 is YFSETQ. This CDR3 region has 17 residues. The V segment lost 2 bases and the J segment 2 bases; nucleotides outside the gene matches: 10. The CDR3 spells CASSLITGGKANYGYTF. Written as DNA, the CDR3 is TGCGCCAGCAGCTTAATTACAGGGGGCAAGGCGAACTATGGCTACACCTTC.

This clonotype has a count of ten or more. The V gene is TRBV5-1, the J gene TRBJ1-6; D is undetermined. The CDR3 totals 13 residues. Per the germline V gene, CDR1 is SGHRS and CDR2 is YFSETQ. The ends were cut back, 3 bases at V and 7 bases at J, with 8 bases in the middle. CDR3 nucleotides: TGCGCCAGCAGCTCTCTTTGGAATTCACCCCTCCACTTT. Translated: CASSSLWNSPLHF.

The V gene is TRBV2, the J gene TRBJ1-6, with 10 bases that match TRBD1. CDR3 length: 14 amino acids. Germline values: CDR1 SNHLY, CDR2 FYNNEI. J was trimmed by 9 bases and V by 1 base; bases with no gene match: 0. CDR3 amino acids: CASSEGTGGSPLHF. CDR3 nucleotides: TGTGCCAGCAGTGAAGGGACAGGGGGTTCACCCCTCCACTTT.

This clonotype was seen a few times. The chain combines TRBV28 with TRBJ1-1; tentatively, D is TRBD1 (6 bases). Trimming shortened V by 4 bases and J by 4 bases, and 16 bases separated the two germline ends. The CDR3 contains 15 residues. Germline CDR1 MDHEN, CDR2 SYDVKM. CDR3 in DNA: TGTGCCAGCAGTTCTGGGCAGGGGCGAGCCACTGAAGCTTTCTTT. Its protein product is CASSSGQGRATEAFF.

This clonotype was seen only a few times. The V call is TRBV7-2, the J call TRBJ2-7; no clear D. The length of the CDR3 is 14 residues. CDR1 SGHTA and CDR2 FQGNSA come from the germline V gene. Trimming pared 5 bases from V and 2 bases from J, leaving 13 bases between. CDR3 protein: CASSLYRGTYEQYF. The CDR3, as DNA: TGTGCCAGCAGCCTCTACCGAGGTACCTACGAGCAGTACTTC.

This clonotype was detected many times. The chain has TRBV6-1 and TRBJ2-2; 8 bases line up with TRBD1. V lost 4 bases, J lost 5 bases, and 3 bases stayed unmatched. Germline V lookup: CDR1 MNHNS, CDR2 SASEGT. The CDR3 is made up of 14 amino acids. The CDR3 bases are TGTGCCAGCAGTGTGACAGGGGAAACCGGGGAGCTGTTTTTT. Translating it yields CASSVTGETGELFF.

In this sample, this clonotype turned up many times. In nucleotides, the CDR3 is TGTGCCAGCAGTATGGAGGGGACTGGCCCCTCGCCCCACAATCAGCCCCAGCATTTT. This encodes CASSMEGTGPSPHNQPQHF. The chain couples TRBV6-5 to TRBJ1-5; perhaps TRBD1 as D (5 bases). Trimming removed 5 bases from V and 3 bases from J, with 26 bases in between. The CDR3 is made up of 19 amino acids. Per the germline V gene, CDR1 is MNHEY and CDR2 is SVGAGI.

This clonotype showed up many times. This chain joins TRBV14 and TRBJ2-3, with 8 bases identical to TRBD1. Unmatched junction bases numbered 5, after V lost 1 base and J lost 5 bases. The CDR3 length is 15 residues. Germline lookup yields CDR1 SGHDN and CDR2 FVKESK. The CDR3 sequence is CASSQGQGAGDTQYF. The CDR3 nucleotides are TGTGCCAGCAGCCAAGGGCAGGGGGCAGGAGATACGCAGTATTTT.

This clonotype was seen more than once but under ten times. CDR3 region: CASSERTSSYEQYF. Here the CDR3 DNA reads TGCGCCAGCAGTGAAAGGACATCGTCCTACGAGCAGTACTTC. This chain connects TRBV10-1 to TRBJ2-7; D may be TRBD1 (5 bases). The CDR3 is 14 amino acids. Trimming shortened V by 3 bases and J by 1 base, and 10 bases separated the two germline ends. Germline CDR1 and CDR2: WNHNN and SYGVQD (reference sequence).